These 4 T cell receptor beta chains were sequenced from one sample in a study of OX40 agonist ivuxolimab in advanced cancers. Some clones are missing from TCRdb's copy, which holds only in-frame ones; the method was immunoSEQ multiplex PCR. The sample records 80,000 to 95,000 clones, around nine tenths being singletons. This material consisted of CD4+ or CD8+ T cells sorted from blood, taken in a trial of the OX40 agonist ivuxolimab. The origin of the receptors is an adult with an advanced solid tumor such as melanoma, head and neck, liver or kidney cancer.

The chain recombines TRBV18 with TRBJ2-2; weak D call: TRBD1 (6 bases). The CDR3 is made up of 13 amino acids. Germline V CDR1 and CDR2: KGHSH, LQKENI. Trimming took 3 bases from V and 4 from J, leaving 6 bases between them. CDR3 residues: CASSPDSTGELFF. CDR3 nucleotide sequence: TGTGCCAGCTCACCGGACAGCACCGGGGAGCTGTTTTTT.

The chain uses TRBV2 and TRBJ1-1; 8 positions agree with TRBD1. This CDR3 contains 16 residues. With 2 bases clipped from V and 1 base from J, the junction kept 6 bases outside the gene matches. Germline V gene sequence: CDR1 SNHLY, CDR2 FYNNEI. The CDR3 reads CASSEIRGQRNTEAFF. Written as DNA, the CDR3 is TGTGCCAGCAGTGAAATCAGGGGGCAGCGGAACACTGAAGCTTTCTTT. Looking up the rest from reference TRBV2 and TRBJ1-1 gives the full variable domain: EPEVTQTPSHQVTQMGQEVILRCVPISNHLYFYWYRQILGQKVEFLVSFYNNEISEKSEIFDDQFSVERPDGSNFTLKIRSTKLEDSAMYFCASSEIRGQRNTEAFFGQGTRLTVV.

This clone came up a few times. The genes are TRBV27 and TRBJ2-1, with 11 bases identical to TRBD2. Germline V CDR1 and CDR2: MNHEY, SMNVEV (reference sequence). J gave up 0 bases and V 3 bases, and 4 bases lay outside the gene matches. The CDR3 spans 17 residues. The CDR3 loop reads CASSFGTSGSSYNEQFF. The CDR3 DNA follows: TGTGCCAGCAGTTTCGGGACTAGCGGAAGCTCCTACAATGAGCAGTTCTTC.

The CDR3 reads CASRGYSTGEQYF. In DNA, the CDR3 is TGTGCCAGCAGGGGGTATTCCACCGGGGAGCAGTACTTC. The chain uses TRBV2 and TRBJ2-7; the D is unclear. There are 13 residues in the CDR3. Trimming removed 6 bases from V and 7 bases from J, with 16 bases in between. Germline V lookup: CDR1 SNHLY, CDR2 FYNNEI.